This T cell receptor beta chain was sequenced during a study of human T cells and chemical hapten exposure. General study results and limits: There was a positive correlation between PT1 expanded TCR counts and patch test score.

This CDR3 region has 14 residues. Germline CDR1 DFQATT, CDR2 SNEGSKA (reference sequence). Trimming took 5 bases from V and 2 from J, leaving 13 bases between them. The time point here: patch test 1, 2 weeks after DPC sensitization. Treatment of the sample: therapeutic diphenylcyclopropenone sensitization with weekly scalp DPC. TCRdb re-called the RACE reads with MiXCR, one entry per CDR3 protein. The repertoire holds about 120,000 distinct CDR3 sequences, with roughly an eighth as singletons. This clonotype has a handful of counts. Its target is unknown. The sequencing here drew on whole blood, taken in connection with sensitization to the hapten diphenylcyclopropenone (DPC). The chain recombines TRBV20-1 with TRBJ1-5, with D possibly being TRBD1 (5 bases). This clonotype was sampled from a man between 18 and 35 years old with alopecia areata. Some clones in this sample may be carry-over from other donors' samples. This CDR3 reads CSALQGDGNQPQHF. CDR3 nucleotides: TGCAGTGCTCTCCAGGGCGATGGCAATCAGCCCCAGCATTTT.